The 9 T cell receptor beta chains given below trace back to one sample, sequenced in a study of cytomegalovirus exposure and HLA in healthy donors. Primers for the PCR totalled 60 Vbeta and 13 Jbeta. The table came from immunoSEQ multiplex PCR; TCRdb's copy has only in-frame clones and leaves some out. Of 150,000 to 200,000 clones in the sample, about 80% were seen once. Sample: PBMCs. The receptors originated from a woman in her 40s in good health and CMV-seronegative.

This sequence joins TRBV2 and TRBJ1-2, with no clear D. Trimming cost V 6 bases and J 2 bases, with 13 bases left between them. Germline CDR1 reads SNHLY; CDR2 reads FYNNEI. The CDR3 length is 14 residues. The CDR3 sequence is CASRPDLPNYGYTF. CDR3 nucleotide sequence: TGTGCCAGCAGACCGGACTTGCCAAACTATGGCTACACCTTC. The full variable domain, with the rest looked up from reference TRBV2 and TRBJ1-2, is EPEVTQTPSHQVTQMGQEVILRCVPISNHLYFYWYRQILGQKVEFLVSFYNNEISEKSEIFDDQFSVERPDGSNFTLKIRSTKLEDSAMYFCASRPDLPNYGYTFGSGTRLTVV.

The CDR3 DNA is TGCGCCAGCAGCCCAGGTGGGAACACCGGGGAGCTGTTTTTT. Protein product: CASSPGGNTGELFF. The V gene is TRBV5-1, the J gene TRBJ2-2; D gene ambiguous. V lost 4 bases to trimming and J lost 1 base, with 8 bases between them. CDR1 and CDR2 from the germline V gene are SGHRS and YFSETQ. The length of the CDR3 is 14 residues.

This chain joins TRBV29-1 and TRBJ1-1; D unresolved. Trimming took off 7 bases at V and 7 bases at J, with 10 bases between the two ends. The CDR3 is 10 amino acids. The germline gives CDR1 SQVTM, CDR2 ANQGSEA. The DNA of the CDR3 is TGCAGCGCCGCGGGCCGTGAAGCTTTCTTT. Its translation is CSAAGREAFF.

This clone was seen only a few times. This chain joins TRBV5-6 and TRBJ1-2; 8 bases match TRBD1. Germline loops: CDR1 SGHDT, CDR2 YYEEEE. The CDR3 runs 17 residues. The J segment lost 4 bases and the V segment lost 3 bases, leaving 14 bases of the junction unmatched. CDR3 sequence reads: CASSSPTPGGRGYGYTF. The CDR3 DNA reads TGTGCCAGCAGCTCCCCGACTCCAGGGGGCCGTGGCTATGGCTACACCTTC. Complete variable domain (other parts from reference TRBV5-6 and TRBJ1-2): DAGVTQSPTHLIKTRGQQVTLRCSPKSGHDTVSWYQQALGQGPQFIFQYYEEEERQRGNFPDRFSGHQFPNYSSELNVNALLLGDSALYLCASSSPTPGGRGYGYTFGSGTRLTVV.

V usage is TRBV27 and J usage is TRBJ1-5; perhaps TRBD1 as D (6 bases). Trimming shortened V by 6 bases and J by 9 bases, and 12 bases separated the two germline ends. CDR3 length: 12 amino acids. Germline CDR1 MNHEY, CDR2 SMNVEV (reference sequence). The CDR3 sequence is CASSRLGGPQHF. The CDR3 DNA reads TGTGCCAGCAGCCGATTAGGGGGGCCCCAGCATTTT.

V and J are TRBV15 and TRBJ1-2, with 9 bases that match TRBD1. The CDR3 contains 14 residues. In germline, CDR1 is LNHNV, CDR2 YYDKDF (reference sequence). V shed 3 bases, J shed 4 bases, and the junction held 3 bases outside the gene matches. Here the CDR3 reads CATSSDRGGYGYTF. CDR3 nucleotide sequence: TGTGCCACCAGCAGCGACAGGGGGGGCTATGGCTACACCTTC. Filled out from reference TRBV15 and TRBJ1-2, the complete variable domain reads DAMVIQNPRYQVTQFGKPVTLSCSQTLNHNVMYWYQQKSSQAPKLLFHYYDKDFNNEADTPDNFQSRRPNTSFCFLDIRSPGLGDTAMYLCATSSDRGGYGYTFGSGTRLTVV.

This clone came up once. DNA of the CDR3: TGCAGCGCCGTGACAGGGATCGGGGAGCTGTTTTTT. Translation gives CSAVTGIGELFF. The rearrangement links TRBV29-1 to TRBJ2-2, with 7 bases fitting TRBD1. Losses at the gene ends were 7 bases for V and 7 bases for J; bases not matched to a gene: 6. The CDR3 contains 12 residues. From germline, CDR1 is SQVTM and CDR2 ANQGSEA.

This clone was seen only a few times. The chain couples TRBV5-1 to TRBJ2-2; 11 bases match TRBD2. CDR3 length: 16 amino acids. Losses at the gene ends were 4 bases for V and 1 base for J; bases not matched to a gene: 3. Germline assignment: CDR1 SGHRS and CDR2 YFSETQ. The CDR3 DNA sequence: TGCGCCAGCAGCCCGGGACTAGCGGAGAACACCGGGGAGCTGTTTTTT. This encodes CASSPGLAENTGELFF. Full variable domain (rest looked up from reference TRBV5-1 and TRBJ2-2): KAGVTQTPRYLIKTRGQQVTLSCSPISGHRSVSWYQQTPGQGLQFLFEYFSETQRNKGNFPGRFSGRQFSNSRSEMNVSTLELGDSALYLCASSPGLAENTGELFFGEGSRLTVL.

The genes are TRBV4-1 and TRBJ1-5; D remains ambiguous. Germline CDR1 is MGHRA and CDR2 is YSYEKL. The CDR3 is 13 residues long. With 0 bases removed from V and 4 bases from J, the gap between germline ends came to 4 bases. CDR3 amino acids: CASSQDGNQPQHF. The DNA of the CDR3 is TGCGCCAGCAGCCAAGACGGGAATCAGCCCCAGCATTTT.